Below are 11 T cell receptor beta chains sequenced from a single sample in a study of chronic HIV infection and antiretroviral therapy. From the 5' RACE reads, TCRdb called clonotypes with MiXCR, one entry per CDR3 protein. The table has tens of thousands of distinct CDR3 sequences, around 8.7% seen once. The sequenced sample was peripheral blood. Receptors originate from an adult who had HIV and had not received antiretroviral therapy, or was an uninfected healthy control (not recorded which).

The table lists this clonotype with a few counts. The V gene is TRBV7-9, the J gene TRBJ1-1; D remains unclear. The CDR3 runs 14 residues. CDR1 is SEHNR, CDR2 FQNEAQ, per germline (reference sequence). V lost 3 bases and J 0 bases, leaving 8 bases between the germline ends. The CDR3 DNA is TGTGCCAGCAGCTTGGGCAGTATGAACACTGAAGCTTTCTTT. Translating gives CASSLGSMNTEAFF.

This clonotype has a handful of counts. V is TRBV20-1 and J is TRBJ2-3; a possible D gene is TRBD2 (5 bases). This CDR3 is built from 13 residues. CDR1 DFQATT and CDR2 SNEGSKA come from the germline V gene (reference sequence). The V and J ends lost 5 bases and 3 bases respectively, with 12 bases between them. The CDR3 sequence: CSAPTSPTDTQYF. DNA of the CDR3: TGCAGTGCTCCTACTAGTCCTACAGATACGCAGTATTTT.

The sample holds many counts of this clonotype. The chain's CDR3 is CAWSPDPVLAKNIQYF. DNA for the CDR3: TGTGCCTGGAGTCCAGACCCCGTTCTAGCCAAAAACATTCAGTACTTC. V is TRBV30 and J is TRBJ2-4; D is undetermined. The CDR3 length is 16 residues. Between the trimmed V and J ends, which lost 2 bases and 0 bases, there was a span of 14 bases. CDR1 and CDR2 (germline): GTSNPN, SVGIG (reference sequence). The full variable domain, rest sourced from reference TRBV30 and TRBJ2-4, is SQTIHQWPATLVQPVGSPLSLECTVEGTSNPNLYWYRQAAGRGLQLLFYSVGIGQISSEVPQNLSASRPQDRQFILSSKKLLLSDSGFYLCAWSPDPVLAKNIQYFGAGTRLSVL.

Many counts were recorded for this clonotype. The chain employs TRBV27 and TRBJ2-7; a possible D gene is TRBD2 (6 bases). The germline gives CDR1 MNHEY, CDR2 SMNVEV (reference sequence). The V and J ends lost 5 bases and 6 bases respectively, with 26 bases between them. CDR3 length: 17 residues. CDR3: CASSPPVGGGRISEQYF. In DNA, the CDR3 is TGTGCCAGCAGTCCGCCAGTTGGTGGGGGGAGAATCTCCGAGCAGTACTTC.

For the CDR3, the DNA is TGTGCCGCAAGCGTGGGCGACTATGGCTACACCTTC. It is translated as CAASVGDYGYTF. The chain has TRBV2 and TRBJ1-2; D is unclear. The CDR3 runs 12 residues. The germline V and J ends were trimmed by 11 bases and 3 bases, with 13 bases remaining between them. Germline-derived CDR1 and CDR2 are SNHLY and FYNNEI.

The genes are TRBV6-4 and TRBJ2-1; either TRBD1 or TRBD2 may supply D (5 bases each). CDR3 size: 14 residues. Germline lookup yields CDR1 MRHNA and CDR2 SNTAGT. Deletions cut 5 bases from V and 3 bases from J, with 11 bases between. The CDR3 bases are TGTGCCAGCAGTCCCAGAGGGGACTACAATGAGCAGTTCTTC. Translation gives CASSPRGDYNEQFF.

V and J are TRBV5-1 and TRBJ2-7, with 9 bases identical to TRBD1. The CDR3 extends over 14 amino acids. The germline V gene has CDR1 SGHRS and CDR2 YFSETQ. J gave up 3 bases and V 3 bases, and 4 bases lay outside the gene matches. The CDR3 sequence: CASSWTGASYEQYF. Here the CDR3 DNA reads TGCGCCAGCAGCTGGACAGGGGCCAGCTACGAGCAGTACTTC.

Only a few counts were recorded for this clonotype. The chain combines TRBV30 with TRBJ1-3, with a possible D match to TRBD1 (5 bases). The CDR3 has 13 amino acids. Per germline, CDR1 GTSNPN and CDR2 SVGIG (reference sequence). With 4 bases removed from V and 3 bases from J, the gap between germline ends came to 10 bases. The CDR3 DNA follows: TGTGCCTGGAACAGGTTCCTTGGAAACACCATATATTTT. It is translated as CAWNRFLGNTIYF.

This clonotype was recorded many times. The chain uses TRBV28 and TRBJ1-4; D is unresolved. V lost 3 bases to trimming and J lost 0 bases, with 14 bases between them. Germline V gene data show CDR1 as MDHEN and CDR2 as SYDVKM. The CDR3 sequence is 17 residues long. Here the CDR3 reads CASSFAFQSATNEKLFF. DNA of the CDR3: TGTGCCAGCAGTTTTGCTTTTCAGAGTGCAACTAATGAAAAACTGTTTTTT.

Worth noting for this clonotype: Just one base apart from a much larger clone, this may be a read error. The V gene is TRBV6-2 or TRBV6-3, the J gene TRBJ1-3; TRBD1 is a possible D gene (6 bases). CDR1 MNHEY and CDR2 SVGEGT come from the germline V gene. The CDR3 is 14 amino acids. The CDR3 DNA is TGTGCCAGCAGTTGGACAGACTCTGGAAACACCGTATATTTT. It yields the protein CASSWTDSGNTVYF.

This clonotype was seen at least ten times. The chain uses TRBV12-3 or TRBV12-4 and TRBJ2-7; D is possibly TRBD1 (6 bases). This CDR3 is 14 amino acids long. Trimming left V 5 bases short and J 3 bases short, with 14 bases between. The CDR3 loop reads CASSLRLGGYEQYF. The DNA for the CDR3 is TGTGCCAGCAGTCTCAGGTTAGGGGGCTACGAGCAGTACTTC.